This TCR beta chain was retrieved from a study of PD-1 and CTLA-4 blockade in melanoma. CDR1 and CDR2 from the germline V gene are SGHAT and FQNNGV. Trimming cost V 1 base and J 4 bases, with 14 bases left between them. This CDR3 is built from 15 residues. Sequencing was performed with immunoSEQ multiplex PCR; in TCRdb, only in-frame clones are kept and a portion is missing. The sample records about 15,000 clones, 70% being singletons. The sequence came from a human donor with melanoma. The chain couples TRBV11-2 to TRBJ2-7, with D perhaps matching TRBD2 (7 bases). This specimen was CD8+ T cells from peripheral blood, taken from a patient given anti-PD-1 treatment. The CDR3 loop is CASSLAGGGGYEQYF. CDR3 bases: TGTGCCAGCAGCTTAGCCGGGGGAGGGGGATACGAGCAGTACTTC.